This TCR beta chain was obtained from a study of Ad26.COV2.S vaccination and SARS-CoV-2 variants. Study-wide results and limits: Vaccinees showed greater spike-specific TCR breadth than placebo recipients. Measurement of non-spike TCR breadth gave similar results in vaccine and placebo recipients.

About this clone: Its specificity is not known.

Profiling relied on immunoSEQ multiplex PCR, and the TCRdb table lists in-frame clones only, not all of them. The table records 350,000 to 450,000 clones, about 91% of them present only once. Treatment meaning: roughly 18 received Ad26.COV2.S at low or high dose, single or two shots; about 5 received placebo; per-sample allocation not given. Samples came from day 63 after the first vaccine or placebo injection. Vaccination used an Ad26 vector expressing Wuhan-strain SARS-CoV-2 spike. CDR1 MGHRA and CDR2 YSYEKL come from the germline V gene. J was trimmed by 4 bases and V by 3 bases; bases with no gene match: 10. This CDR3 contains 19 residues.

The source of this sequence is a person aged 18 to 65 who received the Ad26.COV2.S COVID-19 vaccine or a placebo. Sequenced material: peripheral blood, taken in a trial of Ad26.COV2.S vaccine versus placebo. V gene TRBV4-1 combines with J gene TRBJ2-3; 16 nucleotides line up with TRBD2. The CDR3 region has the DNA TGCGCCAGCAGCCAGTTAGGGACTAGCGGGAGGGTTCTTTCAGATACGCAGTATTTT. Translated, it gives CASSQLGTSGRVLSDTQYF.